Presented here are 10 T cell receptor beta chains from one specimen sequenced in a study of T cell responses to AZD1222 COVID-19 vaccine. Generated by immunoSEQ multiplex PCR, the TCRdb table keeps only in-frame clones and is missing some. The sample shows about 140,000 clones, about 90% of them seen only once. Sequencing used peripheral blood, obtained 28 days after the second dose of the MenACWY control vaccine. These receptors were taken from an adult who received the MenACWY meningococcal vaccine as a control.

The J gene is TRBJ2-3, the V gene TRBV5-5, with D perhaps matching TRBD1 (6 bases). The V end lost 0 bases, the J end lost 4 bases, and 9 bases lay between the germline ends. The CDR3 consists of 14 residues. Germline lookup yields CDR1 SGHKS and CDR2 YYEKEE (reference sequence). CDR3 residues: CASSLGTVPDTQYF. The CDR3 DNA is TGTGCCAGCAGCTTGGGGACAGTCCCAGATACGCAGTATTTT.

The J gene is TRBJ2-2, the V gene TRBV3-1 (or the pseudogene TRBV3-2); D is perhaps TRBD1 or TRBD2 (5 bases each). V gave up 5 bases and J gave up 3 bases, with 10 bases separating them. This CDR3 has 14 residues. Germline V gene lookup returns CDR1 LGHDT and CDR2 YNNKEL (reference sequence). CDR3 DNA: TGTGCCAGCAGCACCGGGACCGACACCGGGGAGCTGTTTTTT. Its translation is CASSTGTDTGELFF.

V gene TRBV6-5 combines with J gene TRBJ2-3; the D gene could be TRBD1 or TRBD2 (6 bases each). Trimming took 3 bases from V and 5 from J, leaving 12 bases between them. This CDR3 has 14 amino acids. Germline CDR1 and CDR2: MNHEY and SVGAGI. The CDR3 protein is CASSYGGLGDTQYF. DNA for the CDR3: TGTGCCAGCAGTTATGGGGGGCTGGGAGATACGCAGTATTTT.

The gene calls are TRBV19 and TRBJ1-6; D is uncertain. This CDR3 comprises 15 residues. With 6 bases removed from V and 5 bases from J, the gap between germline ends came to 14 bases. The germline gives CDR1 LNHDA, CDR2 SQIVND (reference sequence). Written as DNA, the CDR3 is TGTGCCAGTAGGGTTACGCAGAACGATAATTCACCCCTCCACTTT. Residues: CASRVTQNDNSPLHF.

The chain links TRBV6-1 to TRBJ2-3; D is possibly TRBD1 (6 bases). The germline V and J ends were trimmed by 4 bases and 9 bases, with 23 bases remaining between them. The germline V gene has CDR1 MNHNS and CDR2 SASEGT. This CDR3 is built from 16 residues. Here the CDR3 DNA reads TGTGCCAGCAGTGCAGACAGGAGCATTGTCAGGGGAACGCAGTATTTT. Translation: CASSADRSIVRGTQYF.

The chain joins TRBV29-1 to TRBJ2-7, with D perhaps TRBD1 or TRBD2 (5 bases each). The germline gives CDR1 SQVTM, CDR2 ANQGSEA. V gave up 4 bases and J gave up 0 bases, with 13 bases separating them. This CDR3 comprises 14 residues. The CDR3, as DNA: TGCAGCGTTGCCCGGGACCTCAGCTCCTACGAGCAGTACTTC. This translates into CSVARDLSSYEQYF.

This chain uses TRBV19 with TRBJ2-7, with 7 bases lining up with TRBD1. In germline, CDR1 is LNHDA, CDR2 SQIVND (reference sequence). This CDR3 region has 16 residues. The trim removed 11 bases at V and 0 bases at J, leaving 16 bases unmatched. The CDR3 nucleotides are TGTGCCCGATCCGACTGGGGACAGCGATACTCCTACGAGCAGTACTTC. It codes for CARSDWGQRYSYEQYF.

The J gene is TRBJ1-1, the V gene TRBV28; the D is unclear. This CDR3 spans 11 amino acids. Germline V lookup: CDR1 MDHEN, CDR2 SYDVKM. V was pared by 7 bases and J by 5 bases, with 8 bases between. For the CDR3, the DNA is TGTGCCAGCACCAGGTGGACTGAAGCTTTCTTT. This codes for CASTRWTEAFF.

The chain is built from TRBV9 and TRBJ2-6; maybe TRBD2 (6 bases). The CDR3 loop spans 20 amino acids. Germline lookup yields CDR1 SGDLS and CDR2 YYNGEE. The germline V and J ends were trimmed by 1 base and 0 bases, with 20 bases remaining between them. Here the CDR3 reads CASSVTPSPAGPSGANVLTF. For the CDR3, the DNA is TGTGCCAGCAGCGTAACGCCCTCCCCAGCGGGCCCCTCTGGGGCCAACGTCCTGACTTTC. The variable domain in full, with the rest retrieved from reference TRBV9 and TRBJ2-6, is DSGVTQTPKHLITATGQRVTLRCSPRSGDLSVYWYQQSLDQGLQFLIQYYNGEERAKGNILERFSAQQFPDLHSELNLSSLELGDSALYFCASSVTPSPAGPSGANVLTFGAGSRLTVL.

As DNA, the CDR3 is TGTGCCAGCAGCGTAGCTCGTAGCTCCGAGCAGTACTTC. It translates to CASSVARSSEQYF. The chain combines TRBV9 with TRBJ2-7; D is uncertain. CDR1 is SGDLS and CDR2 is YYNGEE in the germline V gene. This CDR3 has 13 residues. V lost 0 bases and J 6 bases, leaving 10 bases between the germline ends.